This entry lists 27 T cell receptor beta chains sequenced from one sample in a study of cytomegalovirus exposure and HLA in healthy donors. The PCR used 60 Vbeta and 13 Jbeta primers. TCRdb's table, derived via immunoSEQ multiplex PCR, lists solely in-frame clones and lacks some. The sample includes over 150,000 clones, about 84% seen only once; the top ten take about 4.9%. The sequenced sample consisted of PBMCs. The receptors here all came from a man in his late teens or twenties in good health and CMV-seronegative.

The chain has TRBV11-3 and TRBJ2-1, with 14 bases identical to TRBD2. Germline CDR1 and CDR2: SGHNT and YENEEA. The CDR3 runs to 17 residues. V was clipped by 5 bases and J by 4 bases; unmatched bases: 7. The CDR3 DNA reads as TGTGCCAGCAGCCTGGGCGGGACTAGCGGGGGTTACAATGAGCAGTTCTTC. The encoded protein is CASSLGGTSGGYNEQFF. The full variable domain, with the rest looked up from reference TRBV11-3 and TRBJ2-1, is EAGVVQSPRYKIIEKKQPVAFWCNPISGHNTLYWYLQNLGQGPELLIRYENEEAVDDSQLPKDRFSAERLKGVDSTLKIQPAELGDSAVYLCASSLGGTSGGYNEQFFGPGTRLTVL.

The chain carries TRBV14 and TRBJ2-7, with TRBD1 as a possible D gene (5 bases). Germline CDR1 SGHDN, CDR2 FVKESK. CDR3 size: 15 residues. V lost 1 base and J 7 bases, leaving 17 bases between the germline ends. In DNA form, the CDR3 reads TGTGCCAGCAGCCAAGTTGGGGCAGGGCGGTGGGAGCAGTACTTC. It is translated as CASSQVGAGRWEQYF.

With regard to this clone: The junction does not match germline at one end; this may be a read error. The J gene is TRBJ2-1, the V gene TRBV27, with 12 nucleotides matching TRBD2. CDR1 is MNHEY and CDR2 is SMNVEV in the germline V gene (reference sequence). The CDR3 is 15 amino acids. The CDR3 sequence is CAGSPGLAGYNEQFF. The CDR3 bases are TGTGCCGGCAGTCCTGGACTAGCGGGATACAATGAGCAGTTCTTC.

This clone was picked up one time. The chain recombines TRBV4-1 with TRBJ2-1, with D tentatively TRBD1 (6 bases). The germline V and J ends were trimmed by 0 bases and 5 bases, with 17 bases remaining between them. This CDR3 has 17 residues. CDR1 is MGHRA and CDR2 is YSYEKL in the germline V gene. The CDR3 coding sequence is TGCGCCAGCAGCCAAGACGATATCCAGGGGCCTAACAATGAGCAGTTCTTC. Protein product: CASSQDDIQGPNNEQFF.

J is TRBJ1-1 and V is TRBV5-1; no reliable D call. Trimming removed 6 bases from V and 7 bases from J, with 16 bases in between. This CDR3 is 13 amino acids long. Germline loops: CDR1 SGHRS, CDR2 YFSETQ. CDR3 in amino acids: CASNIRGVGEAFF. The CDR3 region has the DNA TGCGCCAGCAACATCCGGGGTGTCGGTGAAGCTTTCTTT.

This chain uses TRBV5-4 with TRBJ2-1; 13 bases line up with TRBD2. The germline V gene encodes CDR1 SGHNT and CDR2 YYREEE (reference sequence). This CDR3 contains 16 residues. With 2 bases clipped from V and 8 bases from J, the junction kept 7 bases outside the gene matches. The CDR3 nucleotides are TGTGCCAGCAGCTTCGGACTAGCGGGAGATTGGGATGAGCAGTTCTTC. This sequence encodes CASSFGLAGDWDEQFF. Looking up the rest from reference TRBV5-4 and TRBJ2-1 gives the full variable domain: ETGVTQSPTHLIKTRGQQVTLRCSSQSGHNTVSWYQQALGQGPQFIFQYYREEENGRGNFPPRFSGLQFPNYSSELNVNALELDDSALYLCASSFGLAGDWDEQFFGPGTRLTVL.

V and J are TRBV5-8 and TRBJ2-5; TRBD1 matches 11 bases. Germline-derived CDR1 and CDR2 are SGHTS and YDEGEE. The CDR3 has 16 amino acids. Trimming at V came to 6 bases and at J to 5 bases, leaving 12 bases not matched to a gene. The CDR3 nucleotides are TGTGCCAGCATCAAAATAGGACAGGGGGCGGAGGAGACCCAGTACTTC. It codes for CASIKIGQGAEETQYF.

The chain joins TRBV14 to TRBJ2-3, with D perhaps TRBD2 (6 bases). The CDR3 runs 17 residues. Germline-derived CDR1 and CDR2 are SGHDN and FVKESK. The V and J ends lost 5 bases and 2 bases respectively, with 20 bases between them. This chain's CDR3 is CASSIGGAGTYTDTQYF. CDR3 nucleotides: TGTGCCAGCAGCATCGGAGGGGCTGGAACTTACACAGATACGCAGTATTTT.

The rearrangement joins TRBV19 to TRBJ1-3; 9 bases match TRBD1. CDR3 length equals 13 residues. J gave up 6 bases and V 9 bases, and 6 bases lay outside the gene matches. Looked up from germline, CDR1 is LNHDA and CDR2 is SQIVND (reference sequence). The CDR3 sequence: CASSGTGTNTIYF. The CDR3 nucleotides are TGTGCCAGCTCCGGGACAGGGACAAACACCATATATTTT. Full variable domain (remainder filled in from reference TRBV19 and TRBJ1-3): DGGITQSPKYLFRKEGQNVTLSCEQNLNHDAMYWYRQDPGQGLRLIYYSQIVNDFQKGDIAEGYSVSREKKESFPLTVTSAQKNPTAFYLCASSGTGTNTIYFGEGSWLTVV.

The CDR3 here is CATSRDRRNYGYTF. CDR3 bases: TGTGCCACCAGCCGGGACAGGAGAAACTATGGCTACACCTTC. The chain is built from TRBV15 and TRBJ1-2; 8 bases fit TRBD1. The CDR3 covers 14 residues. After removal of 5 bases from V and 2 bases from J, the junction contained 4 bases not matched to a gene. CDR1 and CDR2 (germline): LNHNV, YYDKDF (reference sequence).

The genes are TRBV5-5 and TRBJ1-5, with 8 bases aligning to TRBD1. Unmatched junction bases numbered 12, after V lost 2 bases and J lost 5 bases. The CDR3 loop spans 17 amino acids. CDR1 is SGHKS, CDR2 YYEKEE, per germline (reference sequence). The chain's CDR3 is CASSFVTGEGQDQPQHF. CDR3 bases: TGTGCCAGCAGCTTCGTGACAGGGGAGGGTCAGGATCAGCCCCAGCATTTT.

This rearrangement joins TRBV21-1 to TRBJ1-5; the table's D call of TRBD1 was not tested on the DNA. TRBV21-1 is a pseudogene segment. CDR3 length equals 14 residues. The CDR3 loop reads CASSKVKGNQPQHF. DNA of the CDR3: TGTGCCAGCAGCAAGGTCAAGGGGAATCAGCCCCAGCATTTT.

The chain recombines TRBV18 with TRBJ1-5, with 7 bases fitting TRBD1. V trimming: 6 bases; J trimming: 2 bases; junction bases outside the gene matches: 7. CDR3 length equals 15 residues. Germline values: CDR1 KGHSH, CDR2 LQKENI. The CDR3 loop is CASSEKGAGNQPQHF. The CDR3 nucleotides read TGTGCCAGCTCGGAAAAGGGGGCAGGCAATCAGCCCCAGCATTTT. The whole variable domain, filled in from reference TRBV18 and TRBJ1-5, reads NAGVMQNPRHLVRRRGQEARLRCSPMKGHSHVYWYRQLPEEGLKFMVYLQKENIIDESGMPKERFSAEFPKEGPSILRIQQVVRGDSAAYFCASSEKGAGNQPQHFGDGTRLSIL.

The chain combines TRBV9 with TRBJ1-5, with TRBD1 as a possible D gene (5 bases). There are 14 residues in the CDR3. CDR1 and CDR2 (germline): SGDLS, YYNGEE. The V gene lost 4 bases and the J gene lost 6 bases, with 14 bases spanning the gap. DNA of the CDR3: TGTGCCAGCAGCTTCGGGGGACCAGGTCAGCCCCAGCATTTT. This sequence encodes CASSFGGPGQPQHF.

V and J are TRBV6-5 and TRBJ1-5; 8 nucleotides align to TRBD1. V lost 6 bases to trimming and J lost 6 bases; unmatched junction nucleotides: 10. This CDR3 contains 15 residues. Germline V gene lookup returns CDR1 MNHEY and CDR2 SVGAGI. CDR3 in amino acids: CASREMDRVGQPQHF. The CDR3 nucleotides read TGTGCCAGCAGAGAAATGGACAGGGTAGGTCAGCCCCAGCATTTT.

V and J are TRBV9 and TRBJ1-2, with 9 bases that match TRBD1. The CDR3 is 16 amino acids. V trimming: 4 bases; J trimming: 5 bases; junction bases outside the gene matches: 12. Germline CDR1 is SGDLS and CDR2 is YYNGEE. CDR3 sequence: CASSLRPGTGRYGYTF. In DNA form, the CDR3 reads TGTGCCAGCAGCCTTCGTCCCGGGACAGGGCGGTATGGCTACACCTTC.

V gene TRBV6-1 combines with J gene TRBJ2-4; 7 nucleotides line up with TRBD2. The CDR3 consists of 10 residues. Germline loops: CDR1 MNHNS, CDR2 SASEGT. The CDR3 DNA reads as TGTGCGGGGGGGGAAAACATTCAGTACTTC. The encoded protein is CAGGENIQYF.

The rearrangement links TRBV7-9 to TRBJ2-1, with 8 bases lining up with TRBD1. In germline, CDR1 is SEHNR, CDR2 FQNEAQ (reference sequence). This CDR3 is built from 15 residues. V gave up 1 base and J gave up 6 bases; unmatched junction bases: 5. CDR3 nucleotide sequence: TGTGCCAGCAGCTTAGGGGACAGGAGTTTCAATGAGCAGTTCTTC. This encodes CASSLGDRSFNEQFF.

The chain uses TRBV9 and TRBJ2-3, with 12 bases that match TRBD2. Germline V gene lookup returns CDR1 SGDLS and CDR2 YYNGEE. This CDR3 is 16 amino acids long. The trim removed 4 bases at V and 2 bases at J, leaving 5 bases unmatched. The CDR3 DNA is TGTGCCAGCAGCCATGGACTAGCGGGACCCACAGATACGCAGTATTTT. This sequence encodes CASSHGLAGPTDTQYF.

This rearrangement joins TRBV9 to TRBJ1-4, with TRBD1 matching 11 bases. V lost 3 bases, J lost 7 bases, and 5 bases stayed unmatched. CDR3 length: 15 amino acids. CDR1 and CDR2 from the germline V gene are SGDLS and YYNGEE. CDR3: CASSAGGTGGEKLFF. CDR3 sequence (DNA): TGTGCCAGCAGCGCCGGGGGGACAGGGGGTGAAAAACTGTTTTTT. Drawing the rest from reference TRBV9 and TRBJ1-4, the complete variable domain is DSGVTQTPKHLITATGQRVTLRCSPRSGDLSVYWYQQSLDQGLQFLIQYYNGEERAKGNILERFSAQQFPDLHSELNLSSLELGDSALYFCASSAGGTGGEKLFFGSGTQLSVL.

The table lists this clone with a count of one. The V gene is TRBV6-5, the J gene TRBJ2-5; 9 nucleotides agree with TRBD1. Germline CDR1 MNHEY, CDR2 SVGAGI. The CDR3 runs to 13 residues. The J segment lost 5 bases and the V segment lost 5 bases, leaving 3 bases of the junction unmatched. CDR3 sequence: CASSRDRVETQYF. The DNA of the CDR3 is TGTGCCAGCAGTCGGGACAGGGTGGAGACCCAGTACTTC.

This chain links TRBV5-6 with TRBJ2-4; D perhaps matches TRBD2 (6 bases). CDR1 and CDR2 (germline): SGHDT, YYEEEE. V dropped 1 base and J dropped 3 bases, with 8 bases sitting between them. This CDR3 is 14 amino acids long. In DNA, the CDR3 is TGTGCCAGCAGCTTGTGGGAGGACAAAAACATTCAGTACTTC. This translates into CASSLWEDKNIQYF.

This chain links TRBV7-6 with TRBJ2-1; D call uncertain. Germline V gene data show CDR1 as SGHVS and CDR2 as FNYEAQ. The CDR3 totals 11 residues. Trimming stripped 3 bases from V and 8 bases from J, with 5 bases between. CDR3: CASSLGDEQFF. CDR3 DNA: TGTGCCAGCAGCTTGGGCGATGAGCAGTTCTTC.

The chain joins TRBV18 to TRBJ1-3; possible D gene TRBD1, 6 bases. V was pared by 0 bases and J by 3 bases, with 12 bases between. The germline V gene has CDR1 KGHSH and CDR2 LQKENI. The CDR3 has 16 residues. CDR3 coding DNA: TGTGCCAGCTCACCACCCGCAGGGGTGAATGGAAACACCATATATTTT. Translated: CASSPPAGVNGNTIYF.

The chain recombines TRBV28 with TRBJ1-5; 8 bases fit TRBD1. Trimming removed 5 bases from V and 11 bases from J; junction bases left unmatched: 11. Germline CDR1 and CDR2: MDHEN and SYDVKM. This CDR3 spans 14 amino acids. CDR3: CASSSTTGVLAQHF. CDR3 bases: TGTGCCAGCAGTAGTACGACAGGGGTGTTAGCCCAGCATTTT.

Concerning this clone itself: At one boundary the junction diverges from the germline segment, which might be a read error. The gene calls are TRBV19 and TRBJ2-5; TRBD2 agrees at 14 bases. Germline V CDR1 and CDR2: LNHDA, SQIVND (reference sequence). The CDR3 extends over 18 amino acids. CDR3: CVSSSGLAGVSPKWTQYF. The CDR3 DNA sequence: TGTGTCAGTAGTTCGGGACTAGCGGGAGTTAGCCCCAAATGGACCCAGTACTTC.

The V and J genes are TRBV9 and TRBJ1-4; no clear D. The CDR3 length is 15 residues. Germline V gene sequence: CDR1 SGDLS, CDR2 YYNGEE. The V end was cut by 4 bases, the J end by 6 bases, with 16 bases between. For the CDR3, the DNA is TGTGCCAGCAGCCCACGGGTGGTCGGGGATGAAAAACTGTTTTTT. It encodes CASSPRVVGDEKLFF.